This TCR beta chain was captured in a study of blood T cell repertoires in COVID-19. For the study at large: Italy, Spain and the United States were the sources of the convalescent and acute COVID-19 samples. The analysed material was cDNA or gDNA that came from T cells, B-cell-depleted T cells, or PBMCs.

Source study methods: For nucleated cells, counts were estimated from reference gene primer amplification. Here immunoSEQ multiplex PCR was the method, and the copy in TCRdb shows in-frame clones only, minus some. The D gene and trimming were derived from the DNA, and the V and J assignments and clone size from that table. The table has tens of thousands of clones, more than 70% seen once; the top ten hold about 20%. The CDR3 has 14 residues. The germline gives CDR1 KGHSH, CDR2 LQKENI. V lost 2 bases and J lost 3, with 11 bases in between. V and J are TRBV18 and TRBJ2-7; a possible D gene is TRBD1 (5 bases). Sequencing used peripheral blood. The TCR sequence derives from a woman between 45 and 65 years old with active or convalescent COVID-19. The CDR3 DNA reads as TGTGCCAGCTCACCAAGTGACAGATTCTACGAGCAGTACTTC. Translation: CASSPSDRFYEQYF.